The rows below give T cell receptor beta chains drawn from one sample of a study of control samples from healthy donors and cancer patients. TCRdb's table, derived via immunoSEQ multiplex PCR, lists solely in-frame clones and lacks some. The table shows tens of thousands of clones, with approximately 93% occurring only once. Specimen: PBMCs. These receptors were collected from a woman aged 40 to 49 with lung cancer. Both conserved end residues are part of each CDR3. Fields, in order: D gene, V gene, clone size, J gene, CDR3 protein, CDR3 DNA. A D gene is named only where the DNA matches it firmly. Size tells how often a clone was seen (once, few, many) or the class of an expanded clone, and some rows leave it out.

d_gene: .
v_gene: TRBV10-3
abundance: .
j_gene: TRBJ2-3
CDR3aa: CAISEWQADTQYF
CDR3nt: TGTGCCATCAGTGAGTGGCAAGCGGATACGCAGTATTTT

d_gene: TRBD2
v_gene: TRBV28
abundance: .
j_gene: TRBJ2-1
CDR3aa: CASSNPGLANEQFF
CDR3nt: TGTGCCAGCAGTAATCCGGGACTAGCAAATGAGCAGTTCTTC

d_gene: .
v_gene: TRBV7-8
abundance: .
j_gene: TRBJ1-3
CDR3aa: CASSFPGPGPHLISGNTIYF
CDR3nt: TGTGCCAGCAGTTTTCCGGGCCCGGGACCTCACCTTATCTCTGGAAACACCATATATTTT

d_gene: .
v_gene: TRBV2
abundance: .
j_gene: TRBJ2-1
CDR3aa: CASSASVLIAYNEQFF
CDR3nt: TGTGCCAGCAGTGCTAGCGTCCTTATTGCCTACAATGAGCAGTTCTTC

d_gene: .
v_gene: TRBV5-1
abundance: once
j_gene: TRBJ1-2
CDR3aa: CASSLTAGPYGYTF
CDR3nt: TGCGCCAGCAGCTTGACGGCAGGACCCTATGGCTACACCTTC

d_gene: .
v_gene: TRBV3-1/TRBV3-2
abundance: .
j_gene: TRBJ1-6
CDR3aa: CASSQEDASPLHF
CDR3nt: TGTGCCAGCAGCCAAGAGGATGCTTCACCCCTCCACTTT

d_gene: .
v_gene: TRBV25-1
abundance: .
j_gene: TRBJ1-2
CDR3aa: CASSEGSHYGYTF
CDR3nt: TGTGCCAGCAGTGAGGGTTCTCACTATGGCTACACCTTC

d_gene: TRBD1
v_gene: TRBV6-5
abundance: .
j_gene: TRBJ1-1
CDR3aa: CASSGDRAWTEAFF
CDR3nt: TGTGCCAGCAGCGGGGACAGGGCATGGACTGAAGCTTTCTTT

d_gene: .
v_gene: TRBV19
abundance: .
j_gene: TRBJ1-5
CDR3aa: CASRAGDQPQHF
CDR3nt: TGTGCCAGTAGAGCGGGGGATCAGCCCCAGCATTTT

d_gene: .
v_gene: TRBV7-2
abundance: .
j_gene: TRBJ1-1
CDR3aa: CASSPYPVNTEAFF
CDR3nt: TGTGCCAGCAGCCCCTATCCAGTGAACACTGAAGCTTTCTTT

d_gene: .
v_gene: TRBV3-1/TRBV3-2
abundance: .
j_gene: TRBJ2-3
CDR3aa: CASSARGASTDTQYF
CDR3nt: TGTGCCAGCAGCGCACGGGGGGCCAGCACAGATACGCAGTATTTT

d_gene: .
v_gene: TRBV14
abundance: .
j_gene: TRBJ1-1
CDR3aa: CASSLQGQVRDTEAFF
CDR3nt: TGTGCCAGCAGCCTCCAAGGGCAAGTCAGAGACACTGAAGCTTTCTTT

d_gene: TRBD1
v_gene: TRBV7-9
abundance: .
j_gene: TRBJ1-2
CDR3aa: CASSPPPGQGSYGYTF
CDR3nt: TGTGCCAGCAGCCCACCTCCGGGACAGGGGTCTTATGGCTACACCTTC

d_gene: TRBD2
v_gene: TRBV10-3
abundance: .
j_gene: TRBJ2-7
CDR3aa: CAISAVAGAGETYEQYF
CDR3nt: TGTGCCATCAGTGCAGTAGCGGGGGCCGGAGAAACCTACGAGCAGTACTTC

d_gene: .
v_gene: TRBV7-2
abundance: .
j_gene: TRBJ1-5
CDR3aa: CASSLQVLGNQPQHF
CDR3nt: TGTGCCAGCAGCTTACAGGTATTGGGCAATCAGCCCCAGCATTTT

d_gene: .
v_gene: TRBV9
abundance: .
j_gene: TRBJ1-1
CDR3aa: CASSVPENTEAFF
CDR3nt: TGTGCCAGCAGCGTACCGGAGAACACTGAAGCTTTCTTT